The rows below give T cell receptor beta chains drawn from one sample of a study of T cell responses to AZD1222 COVID-19 vaccine. Sequenced by immunoSEQ multiplex PCR; TCRdb stores in-frame clones only, minus some. The sample holds some 94,000 clones, about 92% seen once. Sample: peripheral blood, taken 28 days after the second AZD1222 dose. Source of these receptors: an adult who received the AZD1222 COVID-19 vaccine. Both conserved end residues are part of each CDR3.

v_call: TRBV5-1; j_call: TRBJ2-5; cdr3_aa: CASSFTGTVEETQYF
v_call: TRBV11-2; j_call: TRBJ2-7; cdr3_aa: CASSFDRDYEQYF
v_call: TRBV27; j_call: TRBJ1-5; cdr3_aa: CASSHRDKNQPQHF
v_call: TRBV7-9; j_call: TRBJ2-3; cdr3_aa: CASSTAGGRTDTQYF
v_call: TRBV7-2; j_call: TRBJ1-4; cdr3_aa: CASSFLMDRMNEKLFF
v_call: TRBV4-1; j_call: TRBJ1-2; cdr3_aa: CASSQPTGGGNYGYTF
v_call: TRBV5-1; j_call: TRBJ1-6; cdr3_aa: CASSLAGSSYNSPLHF
v_call: TRBV5-6; j_call: TRBJ2-1; cdr3_aa: CASSYLGLAGAYNEQFF
v_call: TRBV5-5; j_call: TRBJ1-2; cdr3_aa: CASSLFTGPAGYTF
v_call: TRBV14; j_call: TRBJ1-3; cdr3_aa: CASSQDSGNTIYF
v_call: TRBV12-3/TRBV12-4; j_call: TRBJ2-7; cdr3_aa: CASSLGGVSEQYF
v_call: TRBV3-1/TRBV3-2; j_call: TRBJ1-5; cdr3_aa: CASRAGANQPQHF
v_call: TRBV29-1; j_call: TRBJ2-3; cdr3_aa: CSVDRKTSDTQYF
v_call: TRBV30; j_call: TRBJ2-3; cdr3_aa: CAWSAGGADTQYF
v_call: TRBV30; j_call: TRBJ2-5; cdr3_aa: CAWSVQAGLETQYF
v_call: TRBV20-1; j_call: TRBJ1-4; cdr3_aa: CSASVDWNEKLFF
v_call: TRBV7-9; j_call: TRBJ1-2; cdr3_aa: CASSSSGERGYTF